This is a list of T cell receptor beta chains from one sample in a study of cytomegalovirus exposure and HLA in healthy donors. TCRdb's copy holds only in-frame clones and misses some; the assay was immunoSEQ multiplex PCR. This sample has 100,000 or so clones; around four fifths occur once, and the top ten carry under 1.5%. The sequenced sample was PBMCs. The receptors stem from a man aged 25 to 40 in good health and CMV-seronegative. Each CDR3 is given with its conserved first and last residue.

TRBV6-1	TRBJ1-2	CASSESIARSNYGYTF
TRBV7-6	TRBJ2-5	CASSTNIGQGQETQYF
TRBV5-4	TRBJ2-3	CASSRGGGTDTQYF
TRBV5-1	TRBJ1-1	CASSLPPGEAFF
TRBV6-1	TRBJ1-4	CASSEGAQPEKLFF
TRBV6-1	TRBJ2-3	CASSEQGSTDTQYF
TRBV4-1	TRBJ1-5	CASSQTGGSNQPQHF
TRBV5-1	-	CACGEEGQYEQYF
TRBV6-8	TRBJ2-1	CASSYSTAASLEQFF
TRBV30	TRBJ1-3	CAWRQGPTGNTIYF
TRBV5-4	TRBJ2-7	CASSWGSGRSSYEQYF
TRBV11-3	TRBJ1-1	CASSLGQGAPDTEAFF
TRBV27	TRBJ1-2	CASSLSIGTRVGYTF
TRBV27	TRBJ1-2	CASRATGAGNYGYTF
TRBV9	TRBJ2-3	CASSVGNSGVGADTQYF
TRBV27	TRBJ2-7	CASSRQVPYEQYF
TRBV6-5	TRBJ1-1	CASRTPTVNTEAFF
TRBV19	TRBJ2-1	CASRGLSYNEQFF
TRBV9	TRBJ2-7	CASSFYRTGGLSEQYF
TRBV5-5	TRBJ2-1	CASSLGGGAYNEQFF
TRBV9	TRBJ2-1	CASSISPSGGYEQFF
TRBV25-1	TRBJ2-1	CASSLTSKPYNEQFF
TRBV5-5	TRBJ1-5	CASSPLARQPQHF
TRBV12-5	TRBJ1-2	CASGLGQGAGGYTF
TRBV30	TRBJ2-1	CAWRGQRSYNEQFF
TRBV9	TRBJ1-1	CASSVRPDTPTGTEAFF
TRBV19	TRBJ2-2	CASTLGLSNTGELFF
TRBV7-8	TRBJ2-2	CASMGTSGGMDTGELFF
TRBV9	TRBJ2-2	CASSVAGRPTGELFF
TRBV5-1	TRBJ2-7	CASSVSSYEQYF
TRBV30	TRBJ2-7	CAWRVAGVPHEQYF
TRBV5-5	TRBJ2-7	CASSLARRGSYEQYF
TRBV5-4	TRBJ2-1	CASSWTAGEYNEQFF
TRBV6-1	TRBJ2-5	CASSDLDWREQYF
TRBV6-5	TRBJ1-2	CASSLGDGDYGYTF
TRBV4-3	TRBJ1-6	CASSQDRGQKSSYNSPLHF